Following are 25 T cell receptor beta chains from one sample sequenced in a study of CD8 T cells in ankylosing spondylitis. General observations from the study: It appeared that ankylosing spondylitis blood was characterized by a TCR beta motif of several highly homologous variants.

No antigen has been assigned to these receptors. TCRdb recomputed calls from the 5' RACE reads with MiXCR, one row per CDR3 protein. In the table there are around 490,000 distinct CDR3 sequences, approximately 5.3% of which are singletons. Sequencing was performed on blood, either unsorted or a sorted T cell fraction (not recorded which). The source of these receptors is a male donor with ankylosing spondylitis.

This clonotype was observed at least ten times. The V call is TRBV7-2, the J call TRBJ2-1; TRBD2 matches 9 bases. Germline V CDR1 and CDR2: SGHTA, FQGNSA. V shed 7 bases, J shed 7 bases, and the junction held 8 bases outside the gene matches. The CDR3 extends over 14 amino acids. The CDR3 loop reads CASTHGTSRNEQFF. CDR3 in DNA: TGTGCCAGCACCCACGGGACTAGCAGGAATGAGCAGTTCTTC.

This clonotype occurred many times. The chain has TRBV12-3 or TRBV12-4 and TRBJ2-7, with D perhaps matching TRBD2 (5 bases). The germline V and J ends were trimmed by 6 bases and 5 bases, with 11 bases remaining between them. The CDR3 is made up of 12 amino acids. Here the CDR3 reads CASSPTGNEQYF. Here the CDR3 DNA reads TGTGCCAGCAGCCCGACGGGGAACGAGCAGTACTTC.

V usage is TRBV4-3 and J usage is TRBJ2-7; the D call may be TRBD1 or TRBD2 (6 bases each). Deletions cut 2 bases from V and 3 bases from J, with 20 bases between. From germline, CDR1 is LGHNA and CDR2 YSLEER. The CDR3 contains 17 residues. In DNA, the CDR3 is TGCGCCAGCAGCCAATCCCACCAGGGGAGGAGGAACTACGAGCAGTACTTC. It codes for CASSQSHQGRRNYEQYF.

This clonotype was seen at least ten times. The chain employs TRBV4-2 and TRBJ2-6, with 8 bases lining up with TRBD2. Germline trimming cut 4 bases from V and 1 base from J; bases unmatched to any gene: 3. Germline CDR1 and CDR2: LGHNA and YNFKEQ. The CDR3 extends over 16 amino acids. CDR3 sequence reads: CASSPPGGSGANVLTF. The DNA for the CDR3 is TGTGCCAGCAGCCCCCCGGGGGGGTCTGGGGCCAACGTCCTGACTTTC.

Points on this clonotype: It may be a read error: a sequence one base away is much more abundant. The chain is built from TRBV20-1 and TRBJ2-3, with TRBD1 matching 9 bases. Germline trimming cut 1 base from V and 5 bases from J; bases unmatched to any gene: 7. CDR1 is DFQATT and CDR2 is SNEGSKA in the germline V gene (reference sequence). The CDR3 has 15 residues. The CDR3 DNA reads TGCAGTGCTAGAGCCCGGGACAGGGCTCAAGATACGCAGTATTTT. Amino acids: CSARARDRAQDTQYF.

This clonotype turned up a few times. The rearrangement joins TRBV4-2 to TRBJ1-4, with D unclear. Germline values: CDR1 LGHNA, CDR2 YNFKEQ. Deletions cut 1 base from V and 0 bases from J, with 9 bases between. The CDR3 length is 16 residues. The CDR3 loop is CASSQVVVATNEKLFF. The CDR3 bases are TGTGCCAGCAGCCAAGTTGTCGTGGCAACTAATGAAAAACTGTTTTTT.

This clonotype showed up many times. This CDR3 is CASSFRGGDTQYF. Written as DNA, the CDR3 is TGTGCCAGCAGTTTTAGGGGGGGAGATACGCAGTATTTT. This rearrangement joins TRBV12-3 or TRBV12-4 to TRBJ2-3, with D maybe TRBD2 (7 bases). CDR3 length equals 13 residues. Trimming removed 3 bases from V and 5 bases from J, with 9 bases in between.

This clonotype was seen repeatedly, ten times or more. The chain combines TRBV5-1 with TRBJ1-4; D perhaps matches TRBD1 (5 bases). The germline V gene encodes CDR1 SGHRS and CDR2 YFSETQ. This CDR3 is built from 15 residues. V shed 0 bases and J shed 5 bases, with 11 bases lying between them. CDR3 sequence reads: CASSLGGGFNEKLFF. CDR3 DNA sequence: TGCGCCAGCAGCTTGGGGGGCGGATTCAATGAAAAACTGTTTTTT.

This clonotype was seen at least ten times. V is TRBV7-2 and J is TRBJ2-5; 9 bases are a match to TRBD2. CDR1 is SGHTA, CDR2 FQGNSA, per germline. CDR3 length: 14 amino acids. V lost 3 bases and J lost 5; bases outside the gene matches: 4. CDR3: CASSFAGGKETQYF. CDR3 coding DNA: TGTGCCAGCAGCTTCGCGGGAGGGAAGGAGACCCAGTACTTC.

This clonotype showed up just a few times. V usage is TRBV18 and J usage is TRBJ2-7; D is possibly TRBD1 or TRBD2 (5 bases each). This CDR3 has 13 residues. Germline CDR1 and CDR2: KGHSH and LQKENI. V lost 3 bases and J 7 bases, leaving 13 bases between the germline ends. Here the CDR3 DNA reads TGTGCCAGCTCACCGGGGACCTTTTTTGAGCAGTACTTC. Protein: CASSPGTFFEQYF.

V and J are TRBV19 and TRBJ2-4; TRBD1 matches at 8 bases. The CDR3 is 14 amino acids. After removal of 10 bases from V and 2 bases from J, the junction contained 7 bases not matched to a gene. CDR1 LNHDA and CDR2 SQIVND come from the germline V gene (reference sequence). CDR3 DNA sequence: TGTGCCACCGACAGGGGCGATTCCAAAAACATTCAGTACTTC. Protein product: CATDRGDSKNIQYF.

This clonotype was observed at least ten times. This sequence joins TRBV20-1 and TRBJ2-7; possibly TRBD1 for D (5 bases). The CDR3 consists of 14 residues. CDR1 and CDR2 (germline): DFQATT, SNEGSKA (reference sequence). V was cut by 3 bases and J by 2 bases, with 14 bases left in between. In DNA, the CDR3 is TGCAGTGCTAGCAAGGTCAGGGCCGCCTACGAGCAGTACTTC. It yields the protein CSASKVRAAYEQYF.

A word on this clonotype: A much bigger clone sits one base away, suggesting this may be a read error. The chain combines TRBV9 with TRBJ2-3, with 13 bases identical to TRBD2. V lost 3 bases to trimming and J lost 7 bases; unmatched junction nucleotides: 8. The V gene's germline CDR1 is SGDLS and CDR2 YYNGEE. This CDR3 has 16 residues. The CDR3 sequence is CASSARTSGSRNTQYF. The CDR3 coding sequence is TGTGCCAGCAGCGCTAGGACTAGCGGGAGCCGAAATACGCAGTATTTT.

This clonotype occurred many times. This chain connects TRBV4-3 to TRBJ2-3, with 7 bases that match TRBD2. CDR1 and CDR2 (germline): LGHNA, YSLEER. Trimming removed 3 bases from V and 3 bases from J; junction bases left unmatched: 12. This CDR3 is built from 17 residues. The DNA of the CDR3 is TGCGCCAGCAGCCATTCTTGGGGGGGGGACCGGACAGATACGCAGTATTTT. Its protein is CASSHSWGGDRTDTQYF.

The genes are TRBV20-1 and TRBJ1-1; weak D call: TRBD1 (6 bases). V shed 2 bases and J shed 1 base, with 17 bases lying between them. The CDR3 loop spans 16 amino acids. Germline lookup yields CDR1 DFQATT and CDR2 SNEGSKA (reference sequence). CDR3 loop: CSARHPRGYTNTEAFF. The DNA of the CDR3 is TGCAGTGCTAGACATCCAAGGGGGTACACGAACACTGAAGCTTTCTTT.

Many counts were recorded for this clonotype. The rearrangement joins TRBV28 to TRBJ2-1, with a tentative D call TRBD2 (6 bases). The CDR3 totals 15 residues. Germline CDR1 MDHEN, CDR2 SYDVKM. The V gene lost 6 bases and the J gene lost 6 bases, with 18 bases spanning the gap. CDR3 sequence (DNA): TGTGCCAGCAGCACTGACGCGCTGGGGGGCAATGAGCAGTTCTTC. It is translated as CASSTDALGGNEQFF.

This clonotype came up many times. V gene TRBV4-1 combines with J gene TRBJ2-7, with D perhaps matching TRBD1 (5 bases). CDR1 is MGHRA, CDR2 YSYEKL, per germline. The CDR3 has 14 residues. Trimming took 2 bases from V and 2 from J, leaving 10 bases between them. The chain's CDR3 is CASSQPDNPYEQYF. CDR3 DNA sequence: TGCGCCAGCAGCCAACCGGACAATCCCTACGAGCAGTACTTC.

V usage is TRBV12-3 or TRBV12-4 and J usage is TRBJ2-7; D ambiguous. The CDR3 is 12 residues long. Trimming left V 7 bases short and J 1 base short, with 8 bases between. CDR3 loop: CASKDESYEQYF. DNA for the CDR3: TGTGCCAGCAAGGACGAGTCCTACGAGCAGTACTTC.

This clonotype was seen at least ten times. The gene calls are TRBV7-9 and TRBJ2-7; 7 nucleotides agree with TRBD2. CDR3 length equals 15 residues. V shed 1 base, J shed 3 bases, and the junction held 6 bases outside the gene matches. The V gene's germline CDR1 is SEHNR and CDR2 FQNEAQ (reference sequence). In nucleotides, the CDR3 is TGTGCCAGCAGCTTAGTGGGAGCGGGGATCTACGAGCAGTACTTC. Amino acid sequence: CASSLVGAGIYEQYF.

This clonotype was counted at least ten times. The gene calls are TRBV7-2 and TRBJ2-1; D remains unclear. The CDR3 has 14 amino acids. V dropped 0 bases and J dropped 4 bases, with 7 bases sitting between them. Germline V gene lookup returns CDR1 SGHTA and CDR2 FQGNSA. The CDR3 is CASSLAGEYNEQFF. DNA of the CDR3: TGTGCCAGCAGCTTAGCGGGCGAATACAATGAGCAGTTCTTC.

This clonotype has ten or more counts. The gene calls are TRBV4-1 and TRBJ1-2; weak D call: TRBD1 (6 bases). The CDR3 covers 14 residues. V lost 0 bases, J lost 8 bases, and 13 bases lay in between. Per germline, CDR1 MGHRA and CDR2 YSYEKL. The CDR3 spells CASSQEGGSIGYTF. For the CDR3, the DNA is TGCGCCAGCAGCCAAGAGGGGGGCTCGATAGGCTACACCTTC.

This clonotype has just a few counts. V and J are TRBV3-1 and TRBJ1-1; unclear D gene. V was pared by 4 bases and J by 2 bases, with 11 bases between. CDR1 is LGHDT, CDR2 YNNKEL, per germline (reference sequence). The CDR3 spans 14 residues. CDR3 sequence reads: CASSRFLTNTEAFF. CDR3 in DNA: TGTGCCAGCAGCCGGTTCCTTACCAACACTGAAGCTTTCTTT.

In its sample, this clonotype was seen many times. V usage is TRBV6-2 or TRBV6-3 and J usage is TRBJ1-2; 7 bases line up with TRBD1. CDR3 length equals 15 residues. Germline CDR1 is MNHEY and CDR2 is SVGEGT. The junction had 7 bases not matched to a gene; V was cut back by 0 bases and J by 6 bases. Written as DNA, the CDR3 is TGTGCCAGCAGTTACTCCCGGACAGGAAGGGATGGCTACACCTTC. Translating it yields CASSYSRTGRDGYTF.

This clonotype was detected many times. The chain couples TRBV7-8 to TRBJ2-3; perhaps TRBD2 as D (6 bases). The CDR3 totals 18 residues. Trimming removed 5 bases at V and 2 bases at J, with 23 bases between. Germline V gives CDR1 SGHVS, CDR2 FQNEAQ. The CDR3 nucleotides read TGTGCCAGCAGCCCGACTCGGATGACTAGGGATTTCACAGATACGCAGTATTTT. Protein product: CASSPTRMTRDFTDTQYF.

This clonotype was detected many times. The V gene is TRBV7-2, the J gene TRBJ1-4; 9 bases are a match to TRBD1. Trimming took 1 base from V and 8 from J; bases not matched to a gene: 8. The CDR3 contains 16 residues. CDR1 SGHTA and CDR2 FQGNSA come from the germline V gene. CDR3 in amino acids: CASSLGWGTGNEKLFF. The CDR3 DNA sequence: TGTGCCAGCAGCTTAGGGTGGGGGACAGGGAACGAAAAACTGTTTTTT.